The 27 T cell receptor beta chains below were found in one sample sequenced in a study of T cell responses to AZD1222 COVID-19 vaccine. Sequenced by immunoSEQ multiplex PCR; TCRdb stores in-frame clones only, minus some. Of around 100,000 clones listed, under 95% are singletons. The source was peripheral blood, collected on day 0 of AZD1222 vaccination. The receptors stem from an adult in good health.

The V gene is TRBV6-2 or TRBV6-3, the J gene TRBJ2-3; a weak D match, TRBD2 (6 bases). The CDR3 runs to 15 residues. The germline V and J ends were trimmed by 4 bases and 3 bases, with 14 bases remaining between them. Germline-derived CDR1 and CDR2 are MNHEY and SVGEGT. CDR3 amino acids: CASSWRQGGTDTQYF. The CDR3 DNA follows: TGTGCCAGCAGTTGGCGGCAGGGAGGAACAGATACGCAGTATTTT.

This sequence joins TRBV29-1 and TRBJ1-2; D is uncertain. Germline V gene lookup returns CDR1 SQVTM and CDR2 ANQGSEA. CDR3 length: 12 amino acids. V shed 5 bases and J shed 4 bases, with 11 bases lying between them. CDR3 amino acids: CSVRTDLYGYTF. The CDR3 bases are TGCAGCGTTCGGACGGACCTCTATGGCTACACCTTC.

The chain uses TRBV20-1 and TRBJ2-1, with D perhaps assigned TRBD1 or TRBD2 (5 bases each). Trimming cost V 5 bases and J 9 bases, with 11 bases left between them. Germline V lookup: CDR1 DFQATT, CDR2 SNEGSKA (reference sequence). The CDR3 spans 11 residues. In DNA form, the CDR3 reads TGCAGTGCTCCGTTTGGGACTGAGCAGTTCTTC. Protein sequence: CSAPFGTEQFF.

The chain links TRBV18 to TRBJ1-2; a possible D gene is TRBD1 (5 bases). The CDR3 extends over 15 amino acids. With 2 bases removed from V and 0 bases from J, the gap between germline ends came to 10 bases. CDR1 is KGHSH and CDR2 is LQKENI in the germline V gene. The CDR3: CASSPGDGANYGYTF. The CDR3 coding sequence is TGTGCCAGCTCACCAGGGGACGGAGCTAACTATGGCTACACCTTC. The full variable domain, rest sourced from reference TRBV18 and TRBJ1-2, is NAGVMQNPRHLVRRRGQEARLRCSPMKGHSHVYWYRQLPEEGLKFMVYLQKENIIDESGMPKERFSAEFPKEGPSILRIQQVVRGDSAAYFCASSPGDGANYGYTFGSGTRLTVV.

This rearrangement joins TRBV29-1 to TRBJ2-7, with TRBD1 identical over 11 bases. The CDR3 runs 12 residues. The V segment lost 6 bases and the J segment 5 bases; nucleotides outside the gene matches: 3. CDR1 is SQVTM and CDR2 is ANQGSEA in the germline V gene. CDR3 bases: TGCAGCGTCCGGACAGGGGGCCACGAGCAGTACTTC. Its translation: CSVRTGGHEQYF.

The chain recombines TRBV2 with TRBJ1-5; 7 positions agree with TRBD1. Germline values: CDR1 SNHLY, CDR2 FYNNEI. The trim removed 7 bases at V and 5 bases at J, leaving 11 bases unmatched. The CDR3 covers 15 residues. The DNA of the CDR3 is TGTGCCAGCAAGGATCCGGACAGGATTTATCAGCCCCAGCATTTT. Translated: CASKDPDRIYQPQHF.

CDR3 in amino acids: CASKSRTGELFF. The CDR3 bases are TGTGCCAGCAAATCGAGAACCGGGGAGCTGTTTTTT. V and J are TRBV9 and TRBJ2-2, with D unclear. Trimming cost V 6 bases and J 5 bases, with 8 bases left between them. In germline, CDR1 is SGDLS, CDR2 YYNGEE. This CDR3 spans 12 amino acids.

This sequence joins TRBV6-5 and TRBJ2-2, with TRBD1 as a possible D gene (5 bases). The CDR3 contains 14 residues. The V end was cut by 6 bases, the J end by 0 bases, with 8 bases between. CDR1 is MNHEY and CDR2 is SVGAGI in the germline V gene. CDR3 sequence: CASRTATNTGELFF. The CDR3 bases are TGTGCCAGCAGGACAGCCACGAACACCGGGGAGCTGTTTTTT.

The chain recombines TRBV10-3 with TRBJ1-1; D unclear. Germline CDR1 and CDR2: ENHRY and SYGVKD. V dropped 6 bases and J dropped 1 base, with 12 bases sitting between them. The CDR3 has 14 amino acids. For the CDR3, the DNA is TGTGCCATCAGGGCGGGGAGGGAGAACACTGAAGCTTTCTTT. Amino acid sequence: CAIRAGRENTEAFF.

This chain joins TRBV15 and TRBJ1-2; possible D gene TRBD1, 6 bases. V gave up 3 bases and J gave up 8 bases, with 13 bases separating them. The CDR3 spans 13 residues. Germline values: CDR1 LNHNV, CDR2 YYDKDF (reference sequence). DNA for the CDR3: TGTGCCACCAGCAGCGACTGGACAGAAGGCTACACCTTC. The encoded protein is CATSSDWTEGYTF.

The V call is TRBV7-2, the J call TRBJ2-1; D is uncertain. CDR1 is SGHTA and CDR2 is FQGNSA in the germline V gene. The CDR3 covers 11 residues. The V and J ends lost 4 bases and 3 bases respectively, with 1 base between them. In DNA, the CDR3 is TGTGCCAGCAGCTACTACAATGAGCAGTTCTTC. Amino acids: CASSYYNEQFF.

This chain joins TRBV5-1 and TRBJ2-7; TRBD2 aligns across 9 bases. The CDR3 covers 14 residues. Germline CDR1 is SGHRS and CDR2 is YFSETQ. V was pared by 4 bases and J by 5 bases, with 7 bases of the junction left unmatched. In DNA form, the CDR3 reads TGCGCCAGCAGCAGGAGCGGGGGGAAAAACGAGCAGTACTTC. Its protein product is CASSRSGGKNEQYF.

The V gene is TRBV23-1, the J gene TRBJ2-1; TRBD2 matches 9 bases. TRBV23-1 is sorted into the ORF group, with uncertain function. This CDR3 is 19 amino acids long. With V trimmed by 0 bases and J by 3 bases, 12 bases remained unmatched. The CDR3 reads CASSQSSRSSGTDYNEQFF. CDR3 nucleotides: TGCGCCAGCAGTCAATCCTCCCGGTCTAGCGGGACGGACTACAATGAGCAGTTCTTC.

V gene TRBV5-1 combines with J gene TRBJ1-6, with TRBD1 matching 11 bases. There are 16 residues in the CDR3. With 3 bases clipped from V and 7 bases from J, the junction kept 6 bases outside the gene matches. Germline V lookup: CDR1 SGHRS, CDR2 YFSETQ. Here the CDR3 reads CASSSGQGARNSPLHF. Here the CDR3 DNA reads TGCGCCAGCAGCTCTGGACAGGGGGCGCGGAATTCACCCCTCCACTTT.

This chain joins TRBV2 and TRBJ2-7; TRBD2 agrees at 8 bases. Germline trimming cut 7 bases from V and 3 bases from J; bases unmatched to any gene: 5. Germline values: CDR1 SNHLY, CDR2 FYNNEI. This CDR3 region has 13 residues. In DNA form, the CDR3 reads TGTGCCAGCACAGAGCGGGGGAACTACGAGCAGTACTTC. Its protein product is CASTERGNYEQYF. The complete variable domain, with remaining parts taken from reference TRBV2 and TRBJ2-7, reads EPEVTQTPSHQVTQMGQEVILRCVPISNHLYFYWYRQILGQKVEFLVSFYNNEISEKSEIFDDQFSVERPDGSNFTLKIRSTKLEDSAMYFCASTERGNYEQYFGPGTRLTVT.

In this sample, this clone turned up once. The V gene is TRBV13, the J gene TRBJ1-3; 7 bases line up with TRBD1. Trimming at V came to 3 bases and at J to 0 bases, leaving 2 bases not matched to a gene. Germline CDR1 and CDR2: PRHDT and FYEKMQ (reference sequence). The CDR3 is made up of 15 amino acids. The CDR3 DNA sequence: TGTGCCAGCAGCTTCCGGACAGGCTCTGGAAACACCATATATTTT. It translates to CASSFRTGSGNTIYF.

This clone is a singleton in its sample. The chain carries TRBV6-5 and TRBJ2-5, with a weak D call TRBD1 (5 bases). Trimming cost V 6 bases and J 5 bases, with 10 bases left between them. This CDR3 is 12 amino acids long. The germline V gene has CDR1 MNHEY and CDR2 SVGAGI. The CDR3 DNA follows: TGTGCCAGCAGGCCTTCAGGGGAGACCCAGTACTTC. Encoded protein: CASRPSGETQYF.

This sequence joins TRBV29-1 and TRBJ1-5, with D possibly TRBD1 on 5 matching bases. CDR1 is SQVTM and CDR2 is ANQGSEA in the germline V gene. This CDR3 has 13 residues. V gave up 4 bases and J gave up 6 bases, with 13 bases separating them. CDR3 sequence (DNA): TGCAGCGTTGCTTCCAGGGAAGGTCAGCCCCAGCATTTT. This gives the protein CSVASREGQPQHF. The full variable domain, completed using reference TRBV29-1 and TRBJ1-5, is SAVISQKPSRDICQRGTSLTIQCQVDSQVTMMFWYRQQPGQSLTLIATANQGSEATYESGFVIDKFPISRPNLTFSTLTVSNMSPEDSSIYLCSVASREGQPQHFGDGTRLSIL.

The V and J genes are TRBV5-1 and TRBJ1-2; a weak D match, TRBD1 (5 bases). Between the trimmed V and J ends, which lost 4 bases and 5 bases, there was a span of 12 bases. There are 13 residues in the CDR3. Germline lookup yields CDR1 SGHRS and CDR2 YFSETQ. The CDR3: CASSRGLGYGYTF. CDR3 nucleotide sequence: TGCGCCAGCAGCCGGGGGTTGGGTTATGGCTACACCTTC.

This chain links TRBV20-1 with TRBJ2-1; no firm D call. CDR1 is DFQATT, CDR2 SNEGSKA, per germline (reference sequence). The V end lost 2 bases, the J end lost 8 bases, and 7 bases lay between the germline ends. This CDR3 contains 11 residues. CDR3 DNA: TGCAGTGCTAGACACTGGGATGAGCAGTTCTTC. Translating it yields CSARHWDEQFF.

This sequence joins TRBV7-2 and TRBJ1-5; D uncertain. The CDR3 contains 13 residues. Germline CDR1 reads SGHTA; CDR2 reads FQGNSA. Between the trimmed V and J ends, which lost 1 base and 7 bases, there was a span of 8 bases. The CDR3 sequence is CASSLGPGQPQHF. The CDR3 region has the DNA TGTGCCAGCAGCTTAGGCCCGGGCCAGCCCCAGCATTTT.

This chain joins TRBV10-2 and TRBJ2-1; 10 bases map to TRBD2. The CDR3 sequence is 17 residues long. V trimming: 1 base; J trimming: 2 bases; junction bases outside the gene matches: 5. CDR1 WSHSY and CDR2 SAAADI come from the germline V gene. The DNA of the CDR3 is TGCGCCAGCAGTGAGTGGAGCGGGAGGGCCCCCTACAATGAGCAGTTCTTC. Its protein is CASSEWSGRAPYNEQFF.

V gene TRBV7-2 combines with J gene TRBJ1-1; TRBD1 agrees at 7 bases. V trimming: 1 base; J trimming: 8 bases; junction bases outside the gene matches: 4. Germline V gene lookup returns CDR1 SGHTA and CDR2 FQGNSA. The CDR3 length is 13 residues. CDR3 residues: CASSLGEGAEAFF. The CDR3 DNA reads as TGTGCCAGCAGCTTAGGGGAGGGGGCAGAAGCTTTCTTT.

This clone was seen once. The chain is built from TRBV25-1 and TRBJ1-5; tentatively, D is TRBD1 (6 bases). Germline values: CDR1 MGHDK, CDR2 SYGVNS. The CDR3 has 15 amino acids. Trimming shortened V by 10 bases and J by 2 bases, and 18 bases separated the two germline ends. Here the CDR3 DNA reads TGTGCCACCTCAAGGGGGGAGCTCGGCAATCAGCCCCAGCATTTT. Protein: CATSRGELGNQPQHF.

This chain joins TRBV28 and TRBJ1-2, with unresolved D. V was clipped by 5 bases and J by 2 bases, with 12 bases between them. The germline V gene has CDR1 MDHEN and CDR2 SYDVKM. This CDR3 has 14 residues. The chain's CDR3 is CASSPPTVNYGYTF. DNA for the CDR3: TGTGCCAGCAGTCCGCCCACAGTGAACTATGGCTACACCTTC.

V and J are TRBV18 and TRBJ1-1; TRBD1 agrees at 10 bases. CDR3 size: 16 residues. Germline trimming cut 0 bases from V and 4 bases from J; bases unmatched to any gene: 5. CDR1 KGHSH and CDR2 LQKENI come from the germline V gene. In DNA form, the CDR3 reads TGTGCCAGCTCACCACCGGGACAGGGGAGGGCCACTGAAGCTTTCTTT. Translation: CASSPPGQGRATEAFF. The entire variable domain, with the rest obtained from reference TRBV18 and TRBJ1-1, is as follows: NAGVMQNPRHLVRRRGQEARLRCSPMKGHSHVYWYRQLPEEGLKFMVYLQKENIIDESGMPKERFSAEFPKEGPSILRIQQVVRGDSAAYFCASSPPGQGRATEAFFGQGTRLTVV.

The chain carries TRBV24-1 and TRBJ1-2; unclear D gene. V was shortened by 1 base and J by 8 bases, with 10 bases between the two germline ends. The CDR3 is made up of 13 amino acids. Germline loops: CDR1 KGHDR, CDR2 SFDVKD. The CDR3 region is CATSDFPGLGYTF. The CDR3 DNA follows: TGTGCCACCAGTGATTTCCCCGGACTGGGCTACACCTTC.